This TCR beta chain was recovered during a study of blood T cell repertoires in COVID-19. Assay: immunoSEQ multiplex PCR; the TCRdb copy retains only in-frame clones and omits some. The top ten hold roughly 17% of the sample, which has about 30,000 clones, about 65% seen once. The ends were cut back, 0 bases at V and 7 bases at J, with 9 bases in the middle. Germline CDR1 MRHNA, CDR2 SNTAGT. The CDR3 consists of 14 residues. This receptor was identified in a human donor in a cohort sampled during active COVID-19. This rearrangement joins TRBV6-4 to TRBJ1-4; D ambiguous. The material sequenced was peripheral blood. Here the CDR3 reads CASSDSDRGEKLFF. The DNA for the CDR3 is TGTGCCAGCAGTGACTCCGACCGGGGTGAAAAACTGTTTTTT.